What follows are 21 T cell receptor beta chains derived from one specimen sequenced in a study of cytomegalovirus exposure and HLA in healthy donors. PCR primers comprised 60 Vbeta and 13 Jbeta primers. Here immunoSEQ multiplex PCR was the method, and the copy in TCRdb shows in-frame clones only, minus some. The table has 130,000 or so clones, approximately 72% seen once. The specimen was PBMCs. The receptor source for this set is a woman aged 50 to 65 in good health and CMV-seropositive.

V is TRBV9 and J is TRBJ2-7; no clear D. Germline values: CDR1 SGDLS, CDR2 YYNGEE. This CDR3 spans 13 amino acids. Deletions cut 5 bases from V and 2 bases from J, with 11 bases between. DNA for the CDR3: TGTGCCAGCAGTCACGCTGAGCCCTACGAGCAGTACTTC. Protein product: CASSHAEPYEQYF.

This clone was found once. The rearrangement links TRBV5-1 to TRBJ2-5, with D possibly TRBD2 on 5 matching bases. Per germline, CDR1 SGHRS and CDR2 YFSETQ. V was pared by 0 bases and J by 5 bases, with 11 bases between. CDR3 length: 14 amino acids. This CDR3 is CASSLVDLRETQYF. The DNA for the CDR3 is TGCGCCAGCAGCTTGGTGGACTTAAGGGAGACCCAGTACTTC.

V usage is TRBV2 and J usage is TRBJ2-5; D is undetermined. V was trimmed by 2 bases and J by 11 bases, leaving 12 bases between them. In germline, CDR1 is SNHLY, CDR2 FYNNEI. The CDR3 sequence is 12 residues long. CDR3 sequence: CASSENGVTQYF. As DNA, the CDR3 is TGTGCCAGCAGTGAAAACGGAGTGACTCAGTACTTC.

This clone was found a few times. This chain joins TRBV7-9 and TRBJ1-4; TRBD1 matches 9 bases. The CDR3 has 16 residues. Germline V gene lookup returns CDR1 SEHNR and CDR2 FQNEAQ (reference sequence). V trimming: 4 bases; J trimming: 0 bases; junction bases outside the gene matches: 3. CDR3 protein: CASSSGQGATNEKLFF. The CDR3 DNA is TGTGCCAGCAGCTCGGGACAGGGAGCAACTAATGAAAAACTGTTTTTT. Full variable domain (rest looked up from reference TRBV7-9 and TRBJ1-4): DTGVSQNPRHKITKRGQNVTFRCDPISEHNRLYWYRQTLGQGPEFLTYFQNEAQLEKSRLLSDRFSAERPKGSFSTLEIQRTEQGDSAMYLCASSSGQGATNEKLFFGSGTQLSVL.

V and J are TRBV6-1 and TRBJ1-1, with D unclear. Germline values: CDR1 MNHNS, CDR2 SASEGT. This CDR3 is 14 amino acids long. Trimming cost V 6 bases and J 7 bases, with 18 bases left between them. CDR3 amino acids: CASSHLPGPIEAFF. As DNA, the CDR3 is TGTGCCAGCAGCCACCTGCCTGGCCCGATTGAAGCTTTCTTT.

CDR3 DNA sequence: TGCAGTGGTCAGGGGTCGGACGAGCAGTACTTC. As protein: CSGQGSDEQYF. J is TRBJ2-7 and V is TRBV20-1, with a weak D call TRBD1 (6 bases). Germline values: CDR1 DFQATT, CDR2 SNEGSKA (reference sequence). V was shortened by 7 bases and J by 5 bases, with 12 bases between the two germline ends. The length of the CDR3 is 11 residues.

This chain joins TRBV6-1 and TRBJ1-6; D gene uncertain. Germline V CDR1 and CDR2: MNHNS, SASEGT. V was cut by 5 bases and J by 14 bases, with 7 bases left in between. This CDR3 has 10 amino acids. CDR3 in amino acids: CASSSRALHF. In nucleotides, the CDR3 is TGTGCCAGCAGTTCTCGTGCCCTCCACTTT.

V and J are TRBV7-9 and TRBJ1-2; maybe TRBD1 (5 bases). The CDR3 runs 13 residues. Germline CDR1 is SEHNR and CDR2 is FQNEAQ (reference sequence). Trimming cost V 6 bases and J 7 bases, with 15 bases left between them. The DNA of the CDR3 is TGTGCCAGCAGGTTGGGAGGGGCACGTGGCTACACCTTC. It specifies CASRLGGARGYTF.

This clone has more than one count but fewer than ten. This rearrangement joins TRBV19 to TRBJ1-2; D is ambiguous. Trimming removed 0 bases from V and 8 bases from J, with 16 bases in between. The CDR3 loop spans 15 amino acids. The germline V gene encodes CDR1 LNHDA and CDR2 SQIVND (reference sequence). In DNA form, the CDR3 reads TGTGCCAGTAGTATAGAGGCTAACCCGAGGAAAGGCTACACCTTC. Its protein is CASSIEANPRKGYTF.

The chain recombines TRBV21-1 with TRBJ2-1; the tabulated D call, TRBD1, remains unverified against the DNA. TRBV21-1 is labeled a pseudogene. The CDR3 is 16 residues long. As DNA, the CDR3 is TGTGCCAGCAGCAAAGGGTTTGCAGGGTCACATATTGAGCAGTTCTTC. Translated, it gives CASSKGFAGSHIEQFF.

The chain has TRBV7-9 and TRBJ2-7; the D gene is possibly TRBD1 (6 bases). The CDR3 has 14 amino acids. CDR1 and CDR2 (germline): SEHNR, FQNEAQ (reference sequence). V was shortened by 5 bases and J by 2 bases, with 13 bases between the two germline ends. CDR3 DNA: TGTGCCAGCAGCGCCCCGTGGGGGCCCTACGAGCAGTACTTC. Its protein product is CASSAPWGPYEQYF.

The V call is TRBV4-2, the J call TRBJ2-5, with D unclear. Trimming pared 3 bases from V and 2 bases from J, leaving 10 bases between. The CDR3 loop spans 14 amino acids. CDR1 is LGHNA and CDR2 is YNFKEQ in the germline V gene. CDR3 loop: CASSQALRQETQYF. CDR3 nucleotides: TGTGCCAGCAGCCAGGCTTTGCGGCAAGAGACCCAGTACTTC.

The rearrangement uses TRBV6-1 and TRBJ2-7; 12 bases are shared with TRBD2. V dropped 6 bases and J dropped 2; count of bases not matched to a gene: 5. From germline, CDR1 is MNHNS and CDR2 SASEGT. The CDR3 has 15 amino acids. CDR3 bases: TGTGCCAGCAGGTCCCTAGCGGGAGGGGCCTACGAGCAGTACTTC. Protein sequence: CASRSLAGGAYEQYF.

This clone is medium-sized (0.01 to 0.1%) in the sample. The junction departs from germline at one end; a sequencing error may be responsible. The V and J genes are TRBV7-8 and TRBJ2-7, with unresolved D. The CDR3 is made up of 9 amino acids. The germline V gene encodes CDR1 SGHVS and CDR2 FQNEAQ. DNA for the CDR3: TGTGCCAGCAGCCTACGGGTACTTTTC. It specifies CASSLRVLF.

V and J are TRBV7-2 and TRBJ2-2, with 11 bases identical to TRBD1. There are 17 residues in the CDR3. Losses at the gene ends were 5 bases for V and 7 bases for J; bases not matched to a gene: 12. From germline, CDR1 is SGHTA and CDR2 FQGNSA. The CDR3 DNA follows: TGTGCCAGCAGCCGACTCCGGGACAGGGGGTACGGCGGGGAGCTGTTTTTT. As protein: CASSRLRDRGYGGELFF.

The chain is built from TRBV25-1 and TRBJ2-5; 7 bases match TRBD1. V shed 3 bases, J shed 3 bases, and the junction held 4 bases outside the gene matches. The germline gives CDR1 MGHDK, CDR2 SYGVNS. This CDR3 comprises 14 residues. CDR3 sequence: CASSDPGTEETQYF. CDR3 DNA: TGTGCCAGCAGTGATCCCGGGACAGAAGAGACCCAGTACTTC.

The V gene is TRBV6-6, the J gene TRBJ1-2; TRBD1 matches 8 bases. With 5 bases clipped from V and 5 bases from J, the junction kept 7 bases outside the gene matches. In germline, CDR1 is MNHNY, CDR2 SVGAGI (reference sequence). The CDR3 is made up of 14 amino acids. The CDR3 sequence is CASSPQGAGYGYTF. The DNA for the CDR3 is TGTGCCAGCAGTCCTCAGGGGGCGGGGTATGGCTACACCTTC.

In this sample, this clone turned up a few times. The chain joins TRBV11-1 to TRBJ2-1; the D gene is possibly TRBD2 (6 bases). Germline V gene data show CDR1 as SGHAT and CDR2 as FQDESV (reference sequence). V gave up 6 bases and J gave up 9 bases, with 15 bases separating them. The CDR3 sequence is 13 residues long. CDR3 nucleotide sequence: TGTGCCAGCAGTTCGGGACTGTCGGGTGAGCAGTTCTTC. It translates to CASSSGLSGEQFF.

The rearrangement uses TRBV7-2 and TRBJ2-7, with D maybe TRBD2 (7 bases). Germline values: CDR1 SGHTA, CDR2 FQGNSA. The CDR3 contains 15 residues. V was pared by 6 bases and J by 0 bases, with 15 bases between. The CDR3 here is CASRGGAGSSYEQYF. As DNA, the CDR3 is TGTGCCAGCAGGGGGGGGGCGGGGAGCTCCTACGAGCAGTACTTC.

This sequence joins TRBV27 and TRBJ1-5; 9 bases are a match to TRBD1. The CDR3 sequence is 14 residues long. V dropped 6 bases and J dropped 6; count of bases not matched to a gene: 6. CDR1 and CDR2 (germline): MNHEY, SMNVEV (reference sequence). CDR3: CASRPGQGSQPQHF. CDR3 bases: TGTGCCAGCAGGCCAGGACAGGGGAGTCAGCCCCAGCATTTT.

This clone has a handful of counts. J is TRBJ2-3 and V is TRBV4-2; tentatively, D is TRBD2 (6 bases). Germline V gene sequence: CDR1 LGHNA, CDR2 YNFKEQ. V lost 0 bases and J 0 bases, leaving 13 bases between the germline ends. The CDR3 runs 17 residues. The CDR3 coding sequence is TGTGCCAGCAGCCAAGAGAGGGTTAGCGGTAGCACAGATACGCAGTATTTT. Translation gives CASSQERVSGSTDTQYF.